This T cell receptor beta chain was obtained from a study of blood T cells in healthy people across ages. Study-wide points: Considered underestimates were the diversity estimates obtained from one million T cells. PBMCs were not sorted, which prevented a conclusive comparison of naive versus antigen-experienced cells. Both higher diversity and more naive CD4+ cells marked long-lived donors when set against aged donors.

A second about 6 to 12 cycle PCR used barcoded and J-beta primers. Each of the samples gave a minimum of 2.5 million paired-end reads that contained CDR3. One entry per CDR3 protein, called by TCRdb with MiXCR from the 5' RACE reads. The sample records 700,000 to 850,000 distinct CDR3 sequences, 53% being singletons. The CDR3 consists of 14 residues. Germline V lookup: CDR1 SGHRS, CDR2 YFSETQ. Points on this clonotype: The antigen is not known. A junction end diverges from the germline sequence, so it may reflect a read error.

This clonotype was sampled from a man older than 75 in good health. The chain joins TRBV5-1 to TRBJ2-4; 10 nucleotides line up with TRBD1. Sequencing was carried out using blood. Written as DNA, the CDR3 is TGCGCTAGCAGCCAGGACAGGGGGTCTCTTGGGCAGTACTTC. Residues: CASSQDRGSLGQYF.